Presented here are 3 T cell receptor beta chains from one specimen sequenced in a study of blood T cell repertoires in COVID-19. Generated by immunoSEQ multiplex PCR, the TCRdb table keeps only in-frame clones and is missing some. The profile shows under 500,000 clones, about 89% of them singletons. Sequences were obtained from peripheral blood. The receptor source for this set is a woman aged 25 to 39 with acute or convalescent COVID-19.

The chain uses TRBV2 and TRBJ2-7; D may be TRBD1 (6 bases). Per germline, CDR1 SNHLY and CDR2 FYNNEI. This CDR3 is built from 15 residues. Trimming stripped 7 bases from V and 5 bases from J, with 21 bases between. The CDR3 is CASTESWQGIHEQYF. CDR3 sequence (DNA): TGTGCCAGCACCGAGAGCTGGCAGGGGATCCACGAGCAGTACTTC.

This chain uses TRBV18 with TRBJ1-5; 10 bases match TRBD1. Germline values: CDR1 KGHSH, CDR2 LQKENI. This CDR3 is built from 15 residues. After removal of 5 bases from V and 6 bases from J, the junction contained 7 bases not matched to a gene. The CDR3 nucleotides read TGTGCCAGCTCATCCGGACAGGGGGTGGGTCAGCCCCAGCATTTT. Translation gives CASSSGQGVGQPQHF. Supplemented by reference TRBV18 and TRBJ1-5, the full variable domain reads NAGVMQNPRHLVRRRGQEARLRCSPMKGHSHVYWYRQLPEEGLKFMVYLQKENIIDESGMPKERFSAEFPKEGPSILRIQQVVRGDSAAYFCASSSGQGVGQPQHFGDGTRLSIL.

The rearrangement links TRBV18 to TRBJ2-7; TRBD1 matches at 7 bases. Germline CDR1 and CDR2: KGHSH and LQKENI. CDR3 length: 15 residues. The V and J ends lost 3 bases and 0 bases, in that order; junction bases with no gene match: 5. The CDR3 is CASSPDRKSSYEQYF. The DNA for the CDR3 is TGTGCCAGCTCACCGGACAGGAAGTCCTCCTACGAGCAGTACTTC.